Listed below are T cell receptor beta chains from one sample, sequenced in a study of post-analysis software for immune sequencing data. TCRdb re-derived calls from the PCR reads in MiXCR, one entry per CDR3 protein. The sample has approximately 360,000 distinct CDR3 sequences, around 37% seen once. The sequenced sample was blood. The source is a girl aged 10 to 17 with multiple sclerosis. Both conserved end residues are part of each CDR3. Fields, in order: J gene, V gene, CDR3 length, CDR3 protein.

J gene: TRBJ1-2; V gene: TRBV12-3/TRBV12-4; CDR3 length: 15; CDR3 protein: CASRLTRQGGYGYTF
J gene: TRBJ2-6; V gene: TRBV7-9; CDR3 length: 18; CDR3 protein: CASSARTGRDSGANVLTF
J gene: TRBJ1-5; V gene: TRBV20-1; CDR3 length: 18; CDR3 protein: CSARDSDSNPFSNQPQHF
J gene: TRBJ2-4; V gene: TRBV12-3/TRBV12-4; CDR3 length: 14; CDR3 protein: CASSRTGGLNIQYF
J gene: TRBJ2-5; V gene: TRBV24-1; CDR3 length: 15; CDR3 protein: CATSAPRYGQETQYF
J gene: TRBJ2-5; V gene: TRBV12-3/TRBV12-4; CDR3 length: 13; CDR3 protein: CASSLVQQETQYF
J gene: TRBJ2-3; V gene: TRBV5-1; CDR3 length: 16; CDR3 protein: CASSASLAGGTDTQYF
J gene: TRBJ1-1; V gene: TRBV20-1; CDR3 length: 14; CDR3 protein: CSAREEVTYTEAFF
J gene: TRBJ2-3; V gene: TRBV12-3/TRBV12-4; CDR3 length: 15; CDR3 protein: CASSFAGLPTDTQYF
J gene: TRBJ2-7; V gene: TRBV13; CDR3 length: 16; CDR3 protein: CASSSGGTRFMNEQYF
J gene: TRBJ2-5; V gene: TRBV3-1; CDR3 length: 11; CDR3 protein: CASSQEVFQYF
J gene: NA; V gene: TRBV20-1; CDR3 length: 11; CDR3 protein: CSGVGSYEQYF
J gene: TRBJ2-1; V gene: TRBV5-1; CDR3 length: 13; CDR3 protein: CASSLELAGQQFF
J gene: TRBJ2-3; V gene: TRBV7-2; CDR3 length: 14; CDR3 protein: CASSSTCGRNTQYF
J gene: TRBJ1-2; V gene: TRBV28; CDR3 length: 11; CDR3 protein: CASTANYGYTF
J gene: TRBJ2-5; V gene: TRBV29-1; CDR3 length: 14; CDR3 protein: CSVNKAMIQETQYF
J gene: TRBJ1-1; V gene: TRBV29-1; CDR3 length: 13; CDR3 protein: CSGEGTVDTEAFF
J gene: TRBJ1-4; V gene: TRBV29-1; CDR3 length: 14; CDR3 protein: CSVAGTATNEKLFF
J gene: TRBJ2-1; V gene: TRBV29-1; CDR3 length: 11; CDR3 protein: CSVDSYNEQFF
J gene: TRBJ2-2; V gene: TRBV7-2; CDR3 length: 15; CDR3 protein: CASSSSSGTTGELFF
J gene: TRBJ2-5; V gene: TRBV27; CDR3 length: 13; CDR3 protein: CASSSSLVETQYF
J gene: TRBJ2-3; V gene: TRBV10-3; CDR3 length: 15; CDR3 protein: CASHRAQDSTDTQYF
J gene: TRBJ2-5; V gene: TRBV7-9; CDR3 length: 14; CDR3 protein: CASSFSAGIETQYF
J gene: TRBJ1-5; V gene: TRBV6-6; CDR3 length: 15; CDR3 protein: CASSPPGNSNQPQHF
J gene: TRBJ2-3; V gene: TRBV20-1; CDR3 length: 12; CDR3 protein: CSASRSTDTQYF
J gene: TRBJ1-5; V gene: TRBV20-1; CDR3 length: 16; CDR3 protein: CSAREWQGARNQPQHF
J gene: NA; V gene: TRBV27; CDR3 length: 15; CDR3 protein: CASSPPRVATYEQYF
J gene: TRBJ2-1; V gene: TRBV24-1; CDR3 length: 15; CDR3 protein: CATSEGVSSYNEQFF
J gene: TRBJ2-7; V gene: TRBV6-6; CDR3 length: 15; CDR3 protein: CASNRDGGNPYEQYF
J gene: TRBJ1-1; V gene: TRBV12-3/TRBV12-4; CDR3 length: 15; CDR3 protein: CASSKETGGYIEAFF
J gene: TRBJ2-5; V gene: TRBV20-1; CDR3 length: 15; CDR3 protein: CSASYAWEARETQYF
J gene: TRBJ2-1; V gene: TRBV7-2; CDR3 length: 14; CDR3 protein: CASSQSQGNNEQFF
J gene: TRBJ2-1; V gene: TRBV7-9; CDR3 length: 15; CDR3 protein: CASSPVRGGLNEQFF
J gene: TRBJ2-1; V gene: TRBV6-2/TRBV6-3; CDR3 length: 18; CDR3 protein: CASSYPGVAGGRYNEQFF
J gene: TRBJ2-2; V gene: TRBV7-8; CDR3 length: 14; CDR3 protein: CASGVTPVTGELFF
J gene: TRBJ1-4; V gene: TRBV6-5; CDR3 length: 15; CDR3 protein: CASSYSTPTNEKLFF
J gene: TRBJ1-6; V gene: TRBV7-9; CDR3 length: 13; CDR3 protein: CASSLGANSPLHF
J gene: TRBJ2-5; V gene: TRBV7-9; CDR3 length: 14; CDR3 protein: CASSSGTGVREQYF
J gene: TRBJ2-1; V gene: TRBV7-3; CDR3 length: 19; CDR3 protein: CASSLTIWEGTGYGNEQFF
J gene: TRBJ1-5; V gene: TRBV7-9; CDR3 length: 17; CDR3 protein: CASSLSGQGARNQPQHF
J gene: TRBJ2-5; V gene: TRBV27; CDR3 length: 15; CDR3 protein: CASSFPGSPLETQYF
J gene: TRBJ2-1; V gene: TRBV2; CDR3 length: 14; CDR3 protein: CASGYLAGYNEQFF
J gene: TRBJ2-3; V gene: TRBV20-1; CDR3 length: 16; CDR3 protein: CSARSKTGLSTDTQYF
J gene: TRBJ2-1; V gene: TRBV20-1; CDR3 length: 16; CDR3 protein: CSARDGRGEHYNEQFF
J gene: NA; V gene: TRBV7-2; CDR3 length: 18; CDR3 protein: CASSLLTSGGASVYEQYF
J gene: TRBJ2-6; V gene: TRBV6-1; CDR3 length: 17; CDR3 protein: CASSREGTRAGANVLTF
J gene: TRBJ2-1; V gene: TRBV9; CDR3 length: 15; CDR3 protein: CASSVEGGGQNEQFF
J gene: TRBJ2-7; V gene: TRBV6-1; CDR3 length: 13; CDR3 protein: CASSLSAFYEQYF
J gene: TRBJ2-6; V gene: TRBV3-1; CDR3 length: 18; CDR3 protein: CASSQKAVGVSGANVLTF
J gene: TRBJ2-7; V gene: TRBV7-2; CDR3 length: 16; CDR3 protein: CASSLTLRGGSSEQYF
J gene: TRBJ2-3; V gene: TRBV7-2; CDR3 length: 17; CDR3 protein: CASSLGPAGLSTDTQYF
J gene: TRBJ2-7; V gene: TRBV29-1; CDR3 length: 12; CDR3 protein: CSVEGMGYEQYF
J gene: TRBJ1-1; V gene: TRBV5-1; CDR3 length: 18; CDR3 protein: CASSYATGGRVTNTEAFF
J gene: TRBJ2-2; V gene: TRBV7-9; CDR3 length: 16; CDR3 protein: CASSWTDESNTGELFF
J gene: TRBJ2-3; V gene: TRBV20-1; CDR3 length: 14; CDR3 protein: CSAEAGGHTDTQYF